These 16 T cell receptor beta chains came from one sample sequenced in a study of cytomegalovirus exposure and HLA in healthy donors. Clones were sequenced by immunoSEQ multiplex PCR, and TCRdb holds only the in-frame ones, with some missing. The table includes 150,000 to 200,000 clones, under 95% detected once. The specimen was PBMCs. The receptors here all came from a woman younger than 30 in good health and CMV-seropositive.

The rearrangement joins TRBV10-3 to TRBJ2-7; 15 bases line up with TRBD2. Germline loops: CDR1 ENHRY, CDR2 SYGVKD. V gave up 4 bases and J gave up 2 bases; unmatched junction bases: 9. This CDR3 has 18 amino acids. The CDR3 loop is CAISGQGLAGGHAYEQYF. The CDR3 DNA reads as TGTGCCATCAGTGGCCAGGGACTAGCGGGAGGACATGCCTACGAGCAGTACTTC.

DNA for the CDR3: TGTGCCAGCAGCGTAGGGAGGACCAACTATGGCTACACCTTC. Protein product: CASSVGRTNYGYTF. The rearrangement uses TRBV9 and TRBJ1-2; D remains unclear. Trimming took 0 bases from V and 2 from J, leaving 8 bases between them. Germline-derived CDR1 and CDR2 are SGDLS and YYNGEE. The CDR3 sequence is 14 residues long.

V and J are TRBV7-9 and TRBJ2-7; 11 nucleotides align to TRBD1. CDR3 length equals 14 residues. The germline V gene encodes CDR1 SEHNR and CDR2 FQNEAQ (reference sequence). V trimming: 5 bases; J trimming: 5 bases; junction bases outside the gene matches: 5. The chain's CDR3 is CASSLGQGADEQYF. CDR3 bases: TGTGCCAGCAGCCTCGGACAGGGGGCTGACGAGCAGTACTTC.

The chain combines TRBV9 with TRBJ2-1; D might be TRBD2 (6 bases). The CDR3 covers 14 residues. V was trimmed by 0 bases and J by 7 bases, leaving 11 bases between them. Germline loops: CDR1 SGDLS, CDR2 YYNGEE. The CDR3 coding sequence is TGTGCCAGCAGCGTAGCGGGAGCGTGGAATGAGCAGTTCTTC. Translated, it gives CASSVAGAWNEQFF.

This rearrangement joins TRBV19 to TRBJ1-1; 8 bases align to TRBD1. V was clipped by 7 bases and J by 0 bases; unmatched bases: 10. This CDR3 has 16 amino acids. CDR1 LNHDA and CDR2 SQIVND come from the germline V gene (reference sequence). CDR3 DNA: TGTGCCAGTAAACGCTCAGGGGGCACATTGAACACTGAAGCTTTCTTT. It yields the protein CASKRSGGTLNTEAFF.

The chain joins TRBV6-1 to TRBJ2-3, with 8 positions matching TRBD2. This CDR3 has 17 residues. Germline CDR1 is MNHNS and CDR2 is SASEGT. V was clipped by 4 bases and J by 3 bases; unmatched bases: 12. The CDR3 DNA is TGTGCCAGCAGTGCCGGACGACTAGCGAGGGGAACAGATACGCAGTATTTT. It codes for CASSAGRLARGTDTQYF.

This clone has only one observation. The chain recombines TRBV7-2 with TRBJ2-7; 8 bases are a match to TRBD1. With V trimmed by 4 bases and J by 7 bases, 6 bases remained unmatched. The CDR3 runs 13 residues. Germline CDR1 reads SGHTA; CDR2 reads FQGNSA. The CDR3 region has the DNA TGTGCCAGCAGCTCGGGACAGGTCGAGGAGCAGTACTTC. Protein: CASSSGQVEEQYF.

DNA for the CDR3: TGTGCCAGCAGCGTAGCCCCCCCCCAAGGGACAGGAGGAAACACCATATATTTT. As protein: CASSVAPPQGTGGNTIYF. The chain uses TRBV9 and TRBJ1-3; 8 nucleotides line up with TRBD1. CDR1 and CDR2 from the germline V gene are SGDLS and YYNGEE. J lost 4 bases, V lost 0 bases, and 12 bases had no gene match. CDR3 length: 18 residues.

This chain uses TRBV20-1 with TRBJ1-1; D is unclear. V was trimmed by 0 bases and J by 8 bases, leaving 7 bases between them. Germline V gives CDR1 DFQATT, CDR2 SNEGSKA (reference sequence). The CDR3 runs to 11 residues. The CDR3 DNA is TGCAGTGCTAGAGATCGAGTCGAAGCTTTCTTT. Translating gives CSARDRVEAFF.

The rearrangement uses TRBV7-2 and TRBJ2-7; 9 nucleotides agree with TRBD1. The ends lost 5 bases at V and 3 bases at J; junction bases unmatched: 8. The CDR3 is 15 amino acids. The germline V gene has CDR1 SGHTA and CDR2 FQGNSA. For the CDR3, the DNA is TGTGCCAGCAGCCCTACCGGGACAGGGATCTACGAGCAGTACTTC. Amino acid sequence: CASSPTGTGIYEQYF.

The chain recombines TRBV7-2 with TRBJ2-5; D is unclear. V was pared by 4 bases and J by 5 bases, with 11 bases between. The CDR3 spans 13 residues. From germline, CDR1 is SGHTA and CDR2 FQGNSA. CDR3 in amino acids: CASSSASEETQYF. The CDR3 nucleotides read TGTGCCAGCAGCTCCGCGTCCGAGGAGACCCAGTACTTC.

V is TRBV4-1 and J is TRBJ2-7; 11 bases are shared with TRBD2. V was clipped by 0 bases and J by 0 bases; unmatched bases: 1. CDR1 MGHRA and CDR2 YSYEKL come from the germline V gene. CDR3 size: 16 residues. CDR3 region: CASSQETSGGSYEQYF. The CDR3 DNA reads TGCGCCAGCAGCCAAGAAACTAGCGGGGGCTCCTACGAGCAGTACTTC.

The chain employs TRBV7-8 and TRBJ1-1; weak D call: TRBD1 (6 bases). Looked up from germline, CDR1 is SGHVS and CDR2 is FQNEAQ. The CDR3 contains 16 residues. V lost 4 bases, J lost 0 bases, and 15 bases lay in between. CDR3 sequence reads: CASSSKQGLMNTEAFF. CDR3 nucleotides: TGTGCCAGCAGCTCCAAACAGGGTCTCATGAACACTGAAGCTTTCTTT.

V usage is TRBV5-3 and J usage is TRBJ2-7; the D is unclear. TRBV5-3 is classed as an ORF, of uncertain function. The CDR3 extends over 12 amino acids. Trimming left V 4 bases short and J 0 bases short, with 5 bases between. Here the CDR3 reads CARSASSYEQYF. The CDR3 nucleotides read TGTGCCAGAAGCGCGAGCTCCTACGAGCAGTACTTC.

This clone has a single count. The gene calls are TRBV6-5 and TRBJ2-5; 7 positions agree with TRBD2. This CDR3 comprises 15 residues. V gave up 3 bases and J gave up 4 bases; unmatched junction bases: 8. The germline gives CDR1 MNHEY, CDR2 SVGAGI. CDR3 sequence reads: CASSYSGGSGETQYF. The CDR3 DNA sequence: TGTGCCAGCAGTTATTCGGGGGGTAGCGGAGAGACCCAGTACTTC.

The gene calls are TRBV12-5 and TRBJ1-3, with TRBD1 identical over 10 bases. In germline, CDR1 is LGHNT, CDR2 FRNRAP. CDR3 size: 17 residues. J gave up 5 bases and V 0 bases, and 7 bases lay outside the gene matches. CDR3 protein: CASGLVTGGDFRNTIYF. The CDR3 region has the DNA TGTGCTAGTGGTTTGGTGACAGGGGGCGATTTCAGAAACACCATATATTTT.